Listed below are T cell receptor beta chains from one sample, sequenced in a study of cytomegalovirus exposure and HLA in healthy donors. Method: immunoSEQ multiplex PCR; TCRdb's copy keeps in-frame clones and lacks some. The sample has approximately 200,000 clones, roughly 80% seen once. What was sequenced was PBMCs. All receptors come from a woman in her thirties in good health and CMV-seropositive. Both conserved end residues are part of each CDR3. Fields, in order: J gene, D gene, clone size, V gene, CDR3 protein, CDR3 DNA. A D gene is named only where the DNA matches it firmly. Clone size, where shown, is once, few, many, or a class for clones that have expanded.

J: TRBJ2-5; D: -; size: -; V: TRBV5-4; CDR3: CASSLAVSQETQYF; DNA: TGTGCCAGCAGCTTGGCTGTCAGCCAAGAGACCCAGTACTTC
J: TRBJ1-6; D: TRBD1; size: few; V: TRBV28; CDR3: CASSQGTGTGSFNSPLHF; DNA: TGTGCCAGCAGTCAAGGTACCGGGACAGGGAGCTTTAATTCACCCCTCCACTTT
J: TRBJ1-6; D: -; size: -; V: TRBV27; CDR3: CATAERNSPLHF; DNA: TGTGCAACAGCGGAAAGGAATTCACCCCTCCACTTT
J: TRBJ2-1; D: TRBD2; size: -; V: TRBV9; CDR3: CASSVVAGGAYNEQFF; DNA: TGTGCCAGCAGCGTAGTGGCGGGAGGCGCCTACAATGAGCAGTTCTTC
J: TRBJ1-2; D: -; size: few; V: TRBV28; CDR3: CASRGFPTGYGYTF; DNA: TGTGCCAGCAGAGGCTTTCCGACAGGCTATGGCTACACCTTC
J: TRBJ2-5; D: TRBD2; size: few; V: TRBV11-3; CDR3: CASTTRGGRETQYF; DNA: TGTGCCAGCACCACCCGGGGGGGCAGGGAGACCCAGTACTTC
J: TRBJ2-7; D: -; size: -; V: TRBV2; CDR3: CASIGQKISYEQYF; DNA: TGTGCCAGCATCGGACAGAAAATCTCCTACGAGCAGTACTTC
J: TRBJ2-1; D: -; size: -; V: TRBV29-1; CDR3: CSVDLSGYNEQFF; DNA: TGCAGCGTTGATCTTTCAGGGTACAATGAGCAGTTCTTC
J: TRBJ2-3; D: -; size: -; V: TRBV21-1; CDR3: CASSKGSGGRTDTQYF; DNA: TGTGCCAGCAGCAAAGGGTCCGGGGGACGCACAGATACGCAGTATTTT
J: TRBJ2-7; D: -; size: -; V: TRBV28; CDR3: CASSFLTGSYEQYF; DNA: TGTGCCAGCAGTTTCCTCACAGGGTCCTACGAGCAGTACTTC
J: TRBJ2-1; D: TRBD2; size: many; V: TRBV10-3; CDR3: CAIRTSGGNNEQFF; DNA: TGTGCCATCCGGACTAGCGGGGGTAACAATGAGCAGTTCTTC
J: TRBJ2-7; D: -; size: once; V: TRBV28; CDR3: CASSLIQGPYEQYF; DNA: TGTGCCAGCAGTTTGATACAGGGACCCTACGAGCAGTACTTC
J: TRBJ2-7; D: TRBD1; size: -; V: TRBV5-1; CDR3: CASSSRPIGQGAHEQYF; DNA: TGCGCCAGCAGCTCCCGGCCCATCGGACAGGGGGCCCACGAGCAGTACTTC
J: TRBJ2-7; D: TRBD1; size: few; V: TRBV5-1; CDR3: CASSLGAGQGDYEQYF; DNA: TGCGCCAGCAGCTTGGGGGCGGGACAGGGGGACTACGAGCAGTACTTC
J: TRBJ1-4; D: TRBD1; size: -; V: TRBV6-6; CDR3: CASSSDRGYEKLFF; DNA: TGTGCCAGCAGTTCGGACAGGGGATATGAAAAACTGTTTTTT
J: TRBJ2-7; D: -; size: few; V: TRBV21-1; CDR3: CASSPLAGGHYEQYF; DNA: TGTGCCAGCAGCCCATTAGCGGGAGGCCACTACGAGCAGTACTTC
J: TRBJ2-3; D: TRBD2; size: -; V: TRBV6-6; CDR3: CASSATGLAGDTQYF; DNA: TGTGCCAGCAGTGCGACGGGACTAGCGGGAGATACGCAGTATTTT
J: TRBJ2-7; D: -; size: -; V: TRBV28; CDR3: CASSPPRWGSGYEQYF; DNA: TGTGCCAGCAGCCCCCCTAGGTGGGGCTCGGGCTACGAGCAGTACTTC
J: TRBJ1-2; D: TRBD1; size: -; V: TRBV6-1; CDR3: CASTGQGNYGYTF; DNA: TGTGCCAGCACCGGACAGGGAAACTATGGCTACACCTTC
J: TRBJ2-1; D: -; size: -; V: TRBV7-6; CDR3: CASSLAPRVYYNEQFF; DNA: TGTGCCAGCAGCTTAGCGCCGCGCGTTTACTACAATGAGCAGTTCTTC
J: TRBJ2-7; D: TRBD2; size: -; V: TRBV13; CDR3: CASSSSWTSGAYEQYF; DNA: TGTGCCAGCAGCTCCTCCTGGACTAGCGGGGCCTACGAGCAGTACTTC
J: TRBJ1-1; D: TRBD1; size: -; V: TRBV19; CDR3: CASSIRQGNTEAFF; DNA: TGTGCCAGTAGTATCCGACAGGGGAACACTGAAGCTTTCTTT
J: TRBJ1-1; D: -; size: -; V: TRBV28; CDR3: CASSFRDTEAFF; DNA: TGTGCCAGCAGTTTCCGAGACACTGAAGCTTTCTTT
J: TRBJ2-7; D: -; size: -; V: TRBV12-2; CDR3: CASPGQTYEQYF; DNA: TGTGCAAGCCCGGGACAGACCTACGAGCAGTACTTC
J: TRBJ2-7; D: -; size: -; V: TRBV6-5; CDR3: CASSYERGAEQYF; DNA: TGTGCCAGCAGTTATGAGCGAGGTGCCGAGCAGTACTTC
J: TRBJ1-1; D: -; size: -; V: TRBV7-9; CDR3: CASSFPGGNTEAFF; DNA: TGTGCCAGCAGCTTCCCGGGGGGGAACACTGAAGCTTTCTTT
J: TRBJ2-2; D: -; size: -; V: TRBV7-6; CDR3: CASSLALNTGELFF; DNA: TGTGCCAGCAGCTTAGCACTCAACACCGGGGAGCTGTTTTTT
J: TRBJ2-5; D: -; size: -; V: TRBV9; CDR3: CASSPPWGEETQYF; DNA: TGTGCCAGCAGCCCGCCGTGGGGGGAAGAGACCCAGTACTTC
J: TRBJ2-7; D: TRBD1; size: -; V: TRBV5-4; CDR3: CASSTGPGTGLSEQYF; DNA: TGTGCCAGCAGCACTGGCCCCGGGACAGGGCTGAGCGAGCAGTACTTC
J: TRBJ2-7; D: -; size: medium-sized; V: TRBV18; CDR3: CASSPRRKDYEQYF; DNA: TGTGCCAGCTCACCCAGGAGGAAAGACTACGAGCAGTACTTC
J: TRBJ1-2; D: TRBD1; size: few; V: TRBV2; CDR3: CASSPGQTNYGYTF; DNA: TGTGCCAGCAGTCCGGGACAGACTAACTATGGCTACACCTTC
J: TRBJ2-2; D: TRBD1; size: -; V: TRBV7-9; CDR3: CSSSRLGTGRTGELFF; DNA: TGTTCCAGCAGCCGCCTTGGGACAGGGCGGACCGGGGAGCTGTTTTTT
J: TRBJ2-7; D: TRBD1; size: -; V: TRBV11-2; CDR3: CASREIPKRTGAYEQYF; DNA: TGTGCCAGCAGGGAAATTCCTAAACGGACAGGTGCCTACGAGCAGTACTTC
J: TRBJ2-7; D: TRBD1; size: -; V: TRBV6-1; CDR3: CASSEIRTGNYEQYF; DNA: TGTGCCAGCAGTGAAATACGGACAGGGAACTACGAGCAGTACTTC
J: TRBJ2-1; D: -; size: -; V: TRBV4-2; CDR3: CASSQGAVSSYNEQFF; DNA: TGTGCCAGCAGCCAAGGCGCGGTTAGCTCCTACAATGAGCAGTTCTTC
J: TRBJ1-1; D: -; size: -; V: TRBV10-2; CDR3: CASSEGGSFTEAFF; DNA: TGCGCCAGCAGTGAGGGGGGCTCATTCACTGAAGCTTTCTTT
J: TRBJ2-2; D: TRBD2; size: few; V: TRBV4-2; CDR3: CASSQEGGRVDGELFF; DNA: TGTGCCAGCAGCCAAGAGGGCGGGAGGGTAGACGGGGAGCTGTTTTTT
J: TRBJ1-5; D: -; size: -; V: TRBV28; CDR3: CASSPHIMGGGYQPQHF; DNA: TGTGCCAGCAGTCCACATATCATGGGGGGGGGATATCAGCCCCAGCATTTT
J: TRBJ2-7; D: -; size: -; V: TRBV19; CDR3: CASSINPGYEQYF; DNA: TGTGCCAGTAGTATCAATCCAGGTTACGAGCAGTACTTC
J: TRBJ1-2; D: -; size: -; V: TRBV9; CDR3: CASSVDPGSYGYTF; DNA: TGTGCCAGCAGCGTAGATCCGGGGAGCTATGGCTACACCTTC
J: TRBJ2-1; D: -; size: few; V: TRBV5-4; CDR3: CASSRGWSEQFF; DNA: TGTGCCAGCAGCAGGGGTTGGTCTGAGCAGTTCTTC
J: TRBJ2-1; D: TRBD2; size: -; V: TRBV27; CDR3: CASSFRIAGEEDEQFF; DNA: TGTGCCAGCAGTTTCAGAATAGCGGGAGAGGAAGATGAGCAGTTCTTC
J: TRBJ2-7; D: TRBD1; size: few; V: TRBV6-5; CDR3: CASRGPGTGSYEQYF; DNA: TGTGCCAGCAGGGGCCCCGGGACAGGGTCCTACGAGCAGTACTTC
J: TRBJ2-3; D: -; size: -; V: TRBV9; CDR3: CASSPHLAPGTDTQYF; DNA: TGTGCCAGCAGCCCACATCTCGCCCCTGGCACAGATACGCAGTATTTT
J: TRBJ2-3; D: -; size: -; V: TRBV4-1; CDR3: CASSQGGVGTQYF; DNA: TGCGCCAGCAGCCAAGGGGGAGTTGGGACGCAGTATTTT
J: TRBJ1-2; D: -; size: few; V: TRBV6-5; CDR3: CATRYGDGYTF; DNA: TGTGCCACACGGTACGGGGATGGCTACACCTTC
J: TRBJ2-7; D: -; size: few; V: TRBV2; CDR3: CASSEGRGLAFYEQYF; DNA: TGTGCCAGCAGTGAAGGGAGAGGGCTTGCCTTCTACGAGCAGTACTTC
J: TRBJ1-1; D: TRBD1; size: few; V: TRBV6-5; CDR3: CASSTGQGAFF; DNA: TGTGCCAGCAGTACCGGACAGGGGGCTTTCTTT